The following is a T cell receptor (beta chain) sequence with its context. Patients of the Seattle cohort, enrolled during active infection, were followed longitudinally. This record comes from a study of blood T cell repertoires in COVID-19. Study-wide background: There were acute and convalescent COVID-19 samples, and they came from the United States, Italy and Spain.

The V end was cut by 6 bases, the J end by 3 bases, with 9 bases between. Germline assignment: CDR1 SQVTM and CDR2 ANQGSEA. This CDR3 has 12 amino acids. As processed by the authors: The assay estimated nucleated cells by amplifying reference gene primers. The protocol was immunoSEQ multiplex PCR, while the TCRdb copy is restricted to in-frame clones and leaves out a portion. That table supplies the V and J calls and clone size; D and trimming were determined from the DNA. The data contain 300,000 to 450,000 clones, about 89% of them singletons. Sequenced material: peripheral blood. This chain links TRBV29-1 with TRBJ2-1, with D possibly TRBD1 on 5 matching bases. The clonotype comes from a woman aged 55-70 years with COVID-19, enrolled during active disease. CDR3 in DNA: TGCAGCGTAGTGGGGCACTACAATGAGCAGTTCTTC. This translates into CSVVGHYNEQFF.